This T cell receptor (beta chain) was profiled in a study of T cell repertoires in cytomegalovirus infection. TCRdb redid the calling of the reads with MiXCR, one entry per CDR3 protein. The sample records 100,000 or so distinct CDR3 sequences, more than 15% being singletons. The V gene end was trimmed by 2 bases and the J gene end by 0 bases; junction bases not matched to a gene: 2. Germline-derived CDR1 and CDR2 are ENHRY and SYGVKD. This CDR3 is built from 15 residues. The specimen was PBMCs. This clonotype originated in a human donor in good health (CMV status not recorded). Some clones in this sample may be carry-over from other donors' samples. The chain couples TRBV10-3 to TRBJ2-7; TRBD1 aligns across 9 bases. The CDR3 reads CAISETGGSSYEQYF. The CDR3 DNA is TGTGCCATCAGTGAGACAGGGGGCAGCTCCTACGAGCAGTACTTC.